These 22 T cell receptor beta chains were sequenced from one sample in a study of T cells in localized non-small cell lung cancer. Profiling relied on immunoSEQ multiplex PCR, and the TCRdb table lists in-frame clones only, not all of them. The sample has about 35,000 clones; 75% to 95% are singletons. Specimen: peripheral blood mononuclear cells, collected before any cancer treatment. All receptors come from a female donor older than 55 with stage II lung adenocarcinoma.

This sequence joins TRBV11-2 and TRBJ1-5, with TRBD1 as a possible D gene (5 bases). The germline CDR1 and CDR2 sequences are SGHAT and FQNNGV. Trimming cost V 5 bases and J 13 bases, with 21 bases left between them. The CDR3 is made up of 14 amino acids. As DNA, the CDR3 is TGTGCCAGCAGCCCCCGGGACCAGACGAGTCAACAGCATTTT. This gives the protein CASSPRDQTSQQHF.

The count of this clone is one. The V gene is TRBV28, the J gene TRBJ2-7; a possible D gene is TRBD1 (6 bases). Germline V gene sequence: CDR1 MDHEN, CDR2 SYDVKM. This CDR3 has 13 amino acids. V lost 2 bases and J lost 5, with 10 bases in between. As DNA, the CDR3 is TGTGCCAGCAGTTTACGACAGGTACACGAGCAGTACTTC. It translates to CASSLRQVHEQYF.

This rearrangement joins TRBV7-2 to TRBJ1-1; 7 nucleotides agree with TRBD1. CDR1 is SGHTA, CDR2 FQGNSA, per germline. V trimming: 5 bases; J trimming: 3 bases; junction bases outside the gene matches: 3. There are 13 residues in the CDR3. The CDR3 protein is CASSQDRYTEAFF. Written as DNA, the CDR3 is TGTGCCAGCAGCCAGGACAGGTACACTGAAGCTTTCTTT. The full variable domain, its missing parts supplied by reference TRBV7-2 and TRBJ1-1, is GAGVSQSPSNKVTEKGKDVELRCDPISGHTALYWYRQSLGQGLEFLIYFQGNSAPDKSGLPSDRFSAERTGGSVSTLTIQRTQQEDSAVYLCASSQDRYTEAFFGQGTRLTVV.

This chain uses TRBV6-5 with TRBJ1-4; D may be TRBD1 (5 bases). This CDR3 contains 14 residues. Germline CDR1 reads MNHEY; CDR2 reads SVGAGI. Trimming removed 5 bases at V and 5 bases at J, with 12 bases between. The CDR3 region is CASSDPWGNEKLFF. CDR3 DNA sequence: TGTGCCAGCAGTGATCCCTGGGGGAATGAAAAACTGTTTTTT.

The genes are TRBV10-3 and TRBJ2-2, with D perhaps matching TRBD1 (6 bases). The CDR3 spans 14 residues. CDR1 is ENHRY, CDR2 SYGVKD, per germline. V was trimmed by 6 bases and J by 4 bases, leaving 12 bases between them. The CDR3 region has the DNA TGTGCCATCAGGGACAGTCCCTCCACCGGGGAGCTGTTTTTT. This translates into CAIRDSPSTGELFF.

This rearrangement joins TRBV19 to TRBJ1-1; no clear D. V lost 5 bases, J lost 1 base, and 20 bases lay in between. The CDR3 is 17 amino acids. Germline V gives CDR1 LNHDA, CDR2 SQIVND (reference sequence). CDR3 sequence reads: CASSEKKVTRANTEAFF. The CDR3 DNA reads TGTGCCAGTAGTGAGAAAAAGGTTACCCGGGCGAACACTGAAGCTTTCTTT.

V is TRBV28 and J is TRBJ2-1; possibly TRBD2 for D (6 bases). Trimming shortened V by 3 bases and J by 3 bases, and 18 bases separated the two germline ends. Germline values: CDR1 MDHEN, CDR2 SYDVKM. The CDR3 is 17 amino acids. Here the CDR3 reads CASSFGLLRLVYNEQFF. The DNA of the CDR3 is TGTGCCAGCAGTTTTGGTCTTCTTCGACTAGTCTACAATGAGCAGTTCTTC.

A remark on this clone: One junction end disagrees with the germline gene, perhaps due to a read error. The gene calls are TRBV18 and TRBJ1-1, with 7 bases aligning to TRBD1. Looked up from germline, CDR1 is KGHSH and CDR2 is LQKENI. This CDR3 has 19 residues. The CDR3 loop is CASSPLFLTGKGVGTEAFF. In nucleotides, the CDR3 is TGTGCCAGCTCCCCACTCTTCTTGACAGGGAAAGGGGTAGGCACTGAAGCTTTCTTT.

The genes are TRBV2 and TRBJ2-2; 11 nucleotides align to TRBD1. This CDR3 has 17 residues. V shed 5 bases and J 4 bases; nucleotides not matched to a gene: 9. Germline V gene data show CDR1 as SNHLY and CDR2 as FYNNEI. The DNA of the CDR3 is TGTGCCAGCAGTCGAATACGGACAGGGGGCGGCACCGGGGAGCTGTTTTTT. Protein: CASSRIRTGGGTGELFF.

This chain links TRBV19 with TRBJ1-3, with a possible D match to TRBD1 (5 bases). CDR1 LNHDA and CDR2 SQIVND come from the germline V gene (reference sequence). The CDR3 extends over 15 amino acids. V was trimmed by 3 bases and J by 3 bases, leaving 12 bases between them. This chain's CDR3 is CASSIEGVIGNTIYF. CDR3 nucleotides: TGTGCCAGTAGTATCGAAGGGGTAATTGGAAACACCATATATTTT.

Here the CDR3 reads CASSLKELQETQYF. The DNA of the CDR3 is TGTGCCAGCTCACTTAAGGAGCTCCAAGAGACCCAGTACTTC. The gene calls are TRBV18 and TRBJ2-5; D ambiguous. Deletions cut 4 bases from V and 1 base from J, with 10 bases between. Germline values: CDR1 KGHSH, CDR2 LQKENI. This CDR3 contains 14 residues.

The gene calls are TRBV5-1 and TRBJ2-3; TRBD2 matches 12 bases. CDR3 length equals 19 residues. The J segment lost 0 bases and the V segment lost 0 bases, leaving 8 bases of the junction unmatched. Germline V lookup: CDR1 SGHRS, CDR2 YFSETQ. CDR3 sequence (DNA): TGCGCCAGCAGCTTGGGGCTAGCGGGGGGGCAAACTAGCACAGATACGCAGTATTTT. It yields the protein CASSLGLAGGQTSTDTQYF.

Relative to its sample, this clone is medium-sized. The genes are TRBV6-5 and TRBJ1-2; TRBD1 is a possible D gene (5 bases). Germline V lookup: CDR1 MNHEY, CDR2 SVGAGI. The CDR3 contains 13 residues. V was pared by 2 bases and J by 1 base, with 5 bases between. Here the CDR3 DNA reads TGTGCCAGCAGTTACGGGGGTAACTATGGCTACACCTTC. It encodes CASSYGGNYGYTF.

The chain couples TRBV18 to TRBJ1-4, with 10 bases fitting TRBD1. V dropped 3 bases and J dropped 5; count of bases not matched to a gene: 0. The V gene's germline CDR1 is KGHSH and CDR2 LQKENI. There are 14 residues in the CDR3. DNA of the CDR3: TGTGCCAGCTCACCGGACAGGGGGAATGAAAAACTGTTTTTT. Its protein product is CASSPDRGNEKLFF.

The rearrangement joins TRBV7-2 to TRBJ2-1; D perhaps matches TRBD2 (6 bases). Per germline, CDR1 SGHTA and CDR2 FQGNSA. With 3 bases removed from V and 10 bases from J, the gap between germline ends came to 19 bases. This CDR3 has 15 amino acids. Written as DNA, the CDR3 is TGTGCCAGCAGCTTTGAGGCGGGACGGAGTGGAGAGCAGTTCTTC. This codes for CASSFEAGRSGEQFF. The variable domain in full, completed from reference TRBV7-2 and TRBJ2-1, reads GAGVSQSPSNKVTEKGKDVELRCDPISGHTALYWYRQSLGQGLEFLIYFQGNSAPDKSGLPSDRFSAERTGGSVSTLTIQRTQQEDSAVYLCASSFEAGRSGEQFFGPGTRLTVL.

The chain uses TRBV5-4 and TRBJ1-4; D possibly corresponds to TRBD1 (5 bases). V lost 6 bases to trimming and J lost 4 bases, with 16 bases between them. The CDR3 totals 15 residues. Germline CDR1 and CDR2: SGHNT and YYREEE (reference sequence). The DNA of the CDR3 is TGTGCCAGCACCATTACCTCGGGGGGTAATGAAAAACTGTTTTTT. Translation: CASTITSGGNEKLFF.

The CDR3 sequence is CASSQARFSYEQYF. CDR3 nucleotides: TGCGCCAGCAGCCAAGCCAGGTTCTCCTACGAGCAGTACTTC. V and J are TRBV4-3 and TRBJ2-7; D not certain. V gave up 1 base and J gave up 0 bases, with 7 bases separating them. This CDR3 contains 14 residues. Germline CDR1 LGHNA, CDR2 YSLEER.

V gene TRBV2 combines with J gene TRBJ2-1; TRBD2 matches 7 bases. V shed 4 bases and J 3 bases; nucleotides not matched to a gene: 0. This CDR3 spans 13 amino acids. Germline V CDR1 and CDR2: SNHLY, FYNNEI. The CDR3 region has the DNA TGTGCCAGCAGTGGGGAGGGCTACAATGAGCAGTTCTTC. Translation gives CASSGEGYNEQFF.

V gene TRBV18 combines with J gene TRBJ2-7, with 7 bases aligning to TRBD2. The V gene's germline CDR1 is KGHSH and CDR2 LQKENI. The CDR3 length is 13 residues. The V gene end was trimmed by 1 base and the J gene end by 7 bases; junction bases not matched to a gene: 4. In nucleotides, the CDR3 is TGTGCCAGCTCACCACTGACCGGGGGGGAGCAGTACTTC. Translated: CASSPLTGGEQYF. The variable domain in full, with the rest retrieved from reference TRBV18 and TRBJ2-7, is NAGVMQNPRHLVRRRGQEARLRCSPMKGHSHVYWYRQLPEEGLKFMVYLQKENIIDESGMPKERFSAEFPKEGPSILRIQQVVRGDSAAYFCASSPLTGGEQYFGPGTRLTVT.

This clone was recorded once. The chain uses TRBV5-4 and TRBJ2-3, with TRBD2 matching 7 bases. This CDR3 is 14 amino acids long. Germline V gene lookup returns CDR1 SGHNT and CDR2 YYREEE (reference sequence). The V gene end was trimmed by 5 bases and the J gene end by 2 bases; junction bases not matched to a gene: 5. The chain's CDR3 is CASRTRDYTDTQYF. CDR3 in DNA: TGTGCCAGCAGGACCCGGGACTACACAGATACGCAGTATTTT.

The V gene is TRBV28, the J gene TRBJ2-5, with D perhaps given as TRBD1 or TRBD2 (5 bases each). V was cut by 1 base and J by 1 base, with 7 bases left in between. This CDR3 has 14 amino acids. Per the germline V gene, CDR1 is MDHEN and CDR2 is SYDVKM. The DNA of the CDR3 is TGTGCCAGCAGTTTATCTGGGGGCCAAGAGACCCAGTACTTC. This sequence encodes CASSLSGGQETQYF. The full variable domain, in which reference TRBV28 and TRBJ2-5 provide the parts outside the CDR3, is DVKVTQSSRYLVKRTGEKVFLECVQDMDHENMFWYRQDPGLGLRLIYFSYDVKMKEKGDIPEGYSVSREKKERFSLILESASTNQTSMYLCASSLSGGQETQYFGPGTRLLVL.

This clone was detected once. V is TRBV7-9 and J is TRBJ1-4; 8 nucleotides line up with TRBD1. Trimming removed 6 bases from V and 3 bases from J; junction bases left unmatched: 6. Per germline, CDR1 SEHNR and CDR2 FQNEAQ (reference sequence). The CDR3 consists of 15 residues. The CDR3 DNA reads TGTGCCAGCAGGACAGGGGCCGCACCTAATGAAAAACTGTTTTTT. Translation gives CASRTGAAPNEKLFF.